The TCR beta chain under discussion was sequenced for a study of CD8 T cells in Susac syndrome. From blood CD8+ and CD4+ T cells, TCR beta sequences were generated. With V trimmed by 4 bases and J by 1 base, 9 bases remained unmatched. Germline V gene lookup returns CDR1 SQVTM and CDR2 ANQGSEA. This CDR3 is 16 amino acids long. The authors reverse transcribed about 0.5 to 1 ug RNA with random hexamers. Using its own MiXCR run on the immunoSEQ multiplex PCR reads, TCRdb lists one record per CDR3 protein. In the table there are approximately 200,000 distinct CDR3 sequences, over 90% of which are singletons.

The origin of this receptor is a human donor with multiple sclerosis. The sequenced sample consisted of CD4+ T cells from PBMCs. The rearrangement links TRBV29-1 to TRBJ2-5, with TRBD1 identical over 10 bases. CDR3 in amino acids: CSVVGDRGPFQETQYF. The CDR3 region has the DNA TGCAGCGTTGTGGGGGACAGGGGACCTTTCCAAGAGACCCAGTACTTC.